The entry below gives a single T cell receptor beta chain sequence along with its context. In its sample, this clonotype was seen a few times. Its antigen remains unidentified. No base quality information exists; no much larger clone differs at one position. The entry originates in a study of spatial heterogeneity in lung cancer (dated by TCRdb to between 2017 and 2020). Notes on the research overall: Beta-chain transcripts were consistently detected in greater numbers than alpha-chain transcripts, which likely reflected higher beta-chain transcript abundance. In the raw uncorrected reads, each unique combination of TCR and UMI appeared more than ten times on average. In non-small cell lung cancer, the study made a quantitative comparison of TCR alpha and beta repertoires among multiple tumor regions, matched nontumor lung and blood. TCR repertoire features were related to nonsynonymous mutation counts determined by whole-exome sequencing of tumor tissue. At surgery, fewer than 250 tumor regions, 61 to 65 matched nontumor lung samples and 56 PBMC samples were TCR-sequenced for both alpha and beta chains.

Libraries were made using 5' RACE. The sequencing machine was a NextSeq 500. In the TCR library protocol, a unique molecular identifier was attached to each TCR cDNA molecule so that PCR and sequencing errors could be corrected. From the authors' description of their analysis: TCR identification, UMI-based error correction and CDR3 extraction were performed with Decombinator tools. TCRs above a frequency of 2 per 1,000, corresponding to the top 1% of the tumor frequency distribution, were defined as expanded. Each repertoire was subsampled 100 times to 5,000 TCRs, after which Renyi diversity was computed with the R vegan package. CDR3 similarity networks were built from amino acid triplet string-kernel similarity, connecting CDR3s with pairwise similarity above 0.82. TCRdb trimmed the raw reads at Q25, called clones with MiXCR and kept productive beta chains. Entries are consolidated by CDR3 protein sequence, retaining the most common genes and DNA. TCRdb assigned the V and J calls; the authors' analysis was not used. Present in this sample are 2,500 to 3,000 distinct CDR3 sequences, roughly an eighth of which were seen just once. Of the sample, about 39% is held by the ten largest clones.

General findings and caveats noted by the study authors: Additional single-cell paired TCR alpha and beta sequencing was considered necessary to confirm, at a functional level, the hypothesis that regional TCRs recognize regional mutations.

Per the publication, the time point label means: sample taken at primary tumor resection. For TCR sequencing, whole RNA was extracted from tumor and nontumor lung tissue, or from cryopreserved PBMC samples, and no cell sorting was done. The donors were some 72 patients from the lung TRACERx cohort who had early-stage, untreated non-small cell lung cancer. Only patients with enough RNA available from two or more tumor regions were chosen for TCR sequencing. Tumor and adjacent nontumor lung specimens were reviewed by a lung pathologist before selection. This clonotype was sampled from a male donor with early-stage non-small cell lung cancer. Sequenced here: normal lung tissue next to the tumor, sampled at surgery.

For the CDR3, the sequence is CASSTRTSGDIQYF. The bases are TGTGCCAGCAGTACCAGGACTAGCGGGGACATTCAGTACTTC. The sequence links TRBV6-2 or TRBV6-3 to TRBJ2-4, and 12 junctional nucleotides match TRBD2. Trimming leaves V shorter by 5 bases and J shorter by 8 bases, with the junction holding 4 bases beyond the gene matches. From its cysteine to its phenylalanine, the CDR3 spans 14 amino acids. Only the CDR3 portion is preserved as DNA: 42 bases, with reading frame beginning at the first base. The germline V gene sets CDR1 to MNHEY and CDR2 to SVGEGT.